These 3 T cell receptor beta chains came from one sample sequenced in a study of Graves' ophthalmopathy and Graves' hyperthyroidism. Scientists amplified the TCR beta CDR3 regions from RNA transcripts. HTBI primers were used in a first-round RT-PCR, which preceded a second-round multiplex PCR. TCRdb recomputed calls from the multiplex PCR reads with MiXCR, one row per CDR3 protein. The sample includes around 1,200,000 distinct CDR3 sequences, 35% to 40% seen only once; the top ten take around 10%. Sequencing was carried out using peripheral blood or thyroid tissue (not recorded which). The receptor set was obtained from an adult man with Graves' hyperthyroidism.

Only a few counts were recorded for this clonotype. The chain combines TRBV6-1 with TRBJ1-5, with D unresolved. The CDR3 spans 14 residues. V was pared by 6 bases and J by 0 bases, with 9 bases between. Germline V gene lookup returns CDR1 MNHNS and CDR2 SASEGT. The CDR3 sequence is CASRDDRSNQPQHF. The CDR3 nucleotides are TGTGCCAGCAGAGACGACCGTAGCAATCAGCCCCAGCATTTT.

V usage is TRBV10-3 and J usage is TRBJ1-1; D is possibly TRBD1 (5 bases). CDR3 length: 15 amino acids. Trimming left V 5 bases short and J 5 bases short, with 18 bases between. The V gene's germline CDR1 is ENHRY and CDR2 SYGVKD. This chain's CDR3 is CAISYSTRVGTEAFF. In DNA form, the CDR3 reads TGTGCCATCAGTTACTCGACCAGGGTGGGAACTGAAGCTTTCTTT.

This clonotype was observed a few times. This rearrangement joins TRBV9 to TRBJ2-7; no clear D gene. Trimming pared 4 bases from V and 4 bases from J, leaving 21 bases between. The CDR3 contains 16 residues. In germline, CDR1 is SGDLS, CDR2 YYNGEE. The CDR3: CASSPRDLPGIYEQYF. Written as DNA, the CDR3 is TGTGCCAGCAGCCCCCGCGACCTCCCTGGAATTTACGAGCAGTACTTC. Supplemented by reference TRBV9 and TRBJ2-7, the full variable domain reads DSGVTQTPKHLITATGQRVTLRCSPRSGDLSVYWYQQSLDQGLQFLIQYYNGEERAKGNILERFSAQQFPDLHSELNLSSLELGDSALYFCASSPRDLPGIYEQYFGPGTRLTVT.